The rows below give T cell receptor beta chains drawn from one sample of a study of somatic mutations in cytotoxic T cells in rheumatoid arthritis. Profiling relied on immunoSEQ multiplex PCR, and the TCRdb table lists in-frame clones only, not all of them. Among about 4,200 clones listed, roughly nine tenths were seen once. Input material: CD8+ T cells sorted from blood. The receptors come from a woman in her 70s with rheumatoid arthritis. The CDR3 runs from the conserved cysteine through the conserved F or W. The D gene is left open where the match is weak. Size is omitted from some rows. Given values are once, few, many or a class for expanded clones.

CDR3 length,J gene,clone size,V gene,D gene,CDR3 DNA,CDR3 protein
16,TRBJ1-6,NA,TRBV27,TRBD1,TGTGCCAGCTCTCCCAGGCGGGACAGGGGGGGTTCACCCCTCCACTTT,CASSPRRDRGGSPLHF
13,TRBJ2-7,NA,TRBV4-1,NA,TGCGCCAGCAGACCTGAGGACACCTACGAGCAGTACTTC,CASRPEDTYEQYF
11,TRBJ1-1,NA,TRBV29-1,NA,TGCAGCGTTGAGGGACTTGGTGAAGCTTTCTTT,CSVEGLGEAFF
15,TRBJ1-2,NA,TRBV9,NA,TGTGCCAGCAGCGTAGCTACAAACAGGGACTATGGCTACACCTTC,CASSVATNRDYGYTF
14,TRBJ1-1,NA,TRBV6-5,NA,TGTGCCAGCAGTTCTGGGGGGGTCGCCACTGAAGCTTTCTTT,CASSSGGVATEAFF
15,TRBJ2-1,NA,TRBV29-1,NA,TGCAGCGTTGACGGGGGGGAACAGGGGGCGGGTGAGCAGTTCTTC,CSVDGGEQGAGEQFF
16,TRBJ2-3,NA,TRBV12-5,NA,TGTGCTAGTGGTTTGGTCCTAGCGTCCCGGGCAGATACGCAGTATTTT,CASGLVLASRADTQYF
15,TRBJ1-1,NA,TRBV9,NA,TGTGCCAGCAGCGACTCGGGGGGGGCGGGCACTGAAGCTTTCTTT,CASSDSGGAGTEAFF
14,TRBJ1-6,once,TRBV2,NA,TGTGCCAGCAAAGAGGGCCTAAGTAATTCCCCCCTCCACTTT,CASKEGLSNSPLHF
17,TRBJ2-7,NA,TRBV7-9,NA,TGTGCCAGCAGCCCATCGACCGGGACACTTAGAGACTACGAGCAGTACTTC,CASSPSTGTLRDYEQYF
15,TRBJ2-3,NA,TRBV29-1,TRBD1,TGCAGCGTTGAAGGGGGGACAGGGAGCACAGATACGCAGTATTTT,CSVEGGTGSTDTQYF
16,TRBJ1-5,once,TRBV19,NA,TGTGCCAGTAGTATACCCAGGCAGGCTCACAATCAGCCCCAGCATTTT,CASSIPRQAHNQPQHF
15,TRBJ2-7,NA,TRBV28,TRBD1,TGTGCCAGCAGTTTATACCAGGGGGACTCCTACGAGCAGTACTTC,CASSLYQGDSYEQYF
15,TRBJ1-1,NA,TRBV6-4,NA,TGTGCCAGCAGTGACTCAAGGGAAGGGGGCACTGAAGCTTTCTTT,CASSDSREGGTEAFF
13,TRBJ2-5,once,TRBV4-1,TRBD2,TGCGCCAGCCGGGAGGTCGCGGGAGAGACCCAGTACTTC,CASREVAGETQYF
16,TRBJ2-4,NA,TRBV5-6,TRBD1,TGTGCCAGCAGCTCTACGGGACAGCTAGCCAAAAACATTCAGTACTTC,CASSSTGQLAKNIQYF
15,TRBJ2-5,NA,TRBV7-3,TRBD2,TGTGCCAGCAGCCCGGGACTAGCGGATCAAGAGACCCAGTACTTC,CASSPGLADQETQYF
14,TRBJ1-2,NA,TRBV5-1,TRBD1,TGCGCCAGCAGCACCGAACAGGGGGCGCGGGGCTACACCTTC,CASSTEQGARGYTF